The 14 T cell receptor beta chains below all came from one sample that was sequenced in a study of identical twins. MiXCR, applied by TCRdb to the 5' RACE reads, yields one record per CDR3 protein. Altogether about 250,000 distinct CDR3 sequences are present, over 11% being singletons, with the ten largest covering approximately 8.2%. The sample was memory (CD45RO+) T cells sorted from blood. The receptor set was obtained from a woman between 18 and 29 years old in good health.

The V call is TRBV29-1, the J call TRBJ1-2; 7 bases are a match to TRBD1. With 6 bases clipped from V and 1 base from J, the junction kept 17 bases outside the gene matches. Germline lookup yields CDR1 SQVTM and CDR2 ANQGSEA. The CDR3 length is 17 residues. The CDR3 nucleotides read TGCAGCGTCGTTACCCGGGACAGATACAGGGTTAACTATGGCTACACCTTC. It is translated as CSVVTRDRYRVNYGYTF. Combining the CDR3 with reference TRBV29-1 and TRBJ1-2 gives the whole variable domain SAVISQKPSRDICQRGTSLTIQCQVDSQVTMMFWYRQQPGQSLTLIATANQGSEATYESGFVIDKFPISRPNLTFSTLTVSNMSPEDSSIYLCSVVTRDRYRVNYGYTFGSGTRLTVV.

This clonotype was detected only a few times. The chain carries TRBV6-5 and TRBJ2-7, with 11 positions matching TRBD2. V shed 2 bases, J shed 4 bases, and the junction held 7 bases outside the gene matches. The CDR3 loop spans 16 amino acids. Germline CDR1 MNHEY, CDR2 SVGAGI. This chain's CDR3 is CASSYPGTSGRYEQYF. The CDR3 region has the DNA TGTGCCAGCAGTTACCCGGGGACTAGCGGAAGATACGAGCAGTACTTC.

V usage is TRBV27 and J usage is TRBJ2-5; 8 bases map to TRBD2. Germline-derived CDR1 and CDR2 are MNHEY and SMNVEV (reference sequence). V shed 3 bases, J shed 4 bases, and the junction held 1 base outside the gene matches. The length of the CDR3 is 13 residues. CDR3 DNA: TGTGCCAGCAGTTTCGGGGGGGTAGAGACCCAGTACTTC. It is translated as CASSFGGVETQYF.

The rearrangement uses TRBV20-1 and TRBJ2-7; 7 bases are a match to TRBD1. V shed 6 bases, J shed 3 bases, and the junction held 5 bases outside the gene matches. This CDR3 comprises 12 residues. The germline CDR1 and CDR2 sequences are DFQATT and SNEGSKA (reference sequence). CDR3 region: CSAGTANYEQYF. Written as DNA, the CDR3 is TGCAGTGCGGGGACAGCCAACTACGAGCAGTACTTC.

This clonotype showed up just a few times. A much larger clone differs by one base, so this may be a read error. The V and J genes are TRBV12-3 or TRBV12-4 and TRBJ2-7; a possible D gene is TRBD2 (6 bases). This CDR3 comprises 14 residues. Trimming stripped 6 bases from V and 4 bases from J, with 16 bases between. The CDR3 DNA reads as TGTGCCAGCAGGGGGGACTTTTCAACATACGAGCAGTACTTC. This gives the protein CASRGDFSTYEQYF.

The CDR3 sequence is CASSMSGRVETQYF. CDR3 bases: TGTGCCAGCAGTATGTCCGGGAGGGTCGAGACCCAGTACTTC. V and J are TRBV25-1 and TRBJ2-5; TRBD2 matches 8 bases. The CDR3 runs 14 residues. Germline-derived CDR1 and CDR2 are MGHDK and SYGVNS. The junction had 7 bases not matched to a gene; V was cut back by 5 bases and J by 5 bases.

This clonotype was seen a few times. The chain recombines TRBV5-5 with TRBJ2-3; a possible D gene is TRBD2 (5 bases). The V end was cut by 4 bases, the J end by 6 bases, with 18 bases between. The CDR3 contains 15 residues. Germline V gene sequence: CDR1 SGHKS, CDR2 YYEKEE (reference sequence). This chain's CDR3 is CASSPGPRASDTQYF. As DNA, the CDR3 is TGTGCCAGCAGCCCCGGACCGAGGGCCTCGGATACGCAGTATTTT. Together with reference TRBV5-5 and TRBJ2-3, the CDR3 gives the full variable domain: DAGVTQSPTHLIKTRGQQVTLRCSPISGHKSVSWYQQVLGQGPQFIFQYYEKEERGRGNFPDRFSARQFPNYSSELNVNALLLGDSALYLCASSPGPRASDTQYFGPGTRLTVL.

This chain joins TRBV4-3 and TRBJ2-1, with D uncertain. The CDR3 extends over 11 amino acids. V was trimmed by 0 bases and J by 15 bases, leaving 9 bases between them. From germline, CDR1 is LGHNA and CDR2 YSLEER. The DNA of the CDR3 is TGCGCCAGCAGCCAAGATGGCCCCCCGTTCTTC. Translation: CASSQDGPPFF.

The J gene is TRBJ1-2, the V gene TRBV11-2, with D perhaps matching TRBD1 (6 bases). This CDR3 has 13 residues. V was clipped by 1 base and J by 6 bases, with 9 bases between them. The germline V gene has CDR1 SGHAT and CDR2 FQNNGV. CDR3 nucleotide sequence: TGTGCCAGCAGCTTAGTACAGGGTAATGGCTACACCTTC. Protein: CASSLVQGNGYTF.

J is TRBJ1-2 and V is TRBV3-1; 10 bases fit TRBD1. This CDR3 spans 15 amino acids. Looked up from germline, CDR1 is LGHDT and CDR2 is YNNKEL (reference sequence). The junction had 6 bases not matched to a gene; V was cut back by 3 bases and J by 5 bases. The DNA of the CDR3 is TGTGCCAGCAGCCATTGGGACAGGGGAGAATATGGCTACACCTTC. This gives the protein CASSHWDRGEYGYTF.

This clonotype has at least ten counts. The rearrangement joins TRBV12-3 or TRBV12-4 to TRBJ2-7; TRBD2 is a possible D gene (6 bases). This CDR3 has 12 residues. Trimming stripped 3 bases from V and 7 bases from J, with 10 bases between. The CDR3 loop is CASSFSGREQYF. The CDR3 DNA is TGTGCCAGCAGTTTTAGTGGGAGGGAGCAGTACTTC.

V is TRBV2 and J is TRBJ1-5, with 8 positions matching TRBD1. The length of the CDR3 is 15 residues. V shed 6 bases, J shed 5 bases, and the junction held 9 bases outside the gene matches. The germline V gene has CDR1 SNHLY and CDR2 FYNNEI. Written as DNA, the CDR3 is TGTGCCAGCAGCTGGGGACAGGTGGGACATCAGCCCCAGCATTTT. Translating gives CASSWGQVGHQPQHF.

The rearrangement joins TRBV3-1 to TRBJ2-1; D is undetermined. With 3 bases removed from V and 10 bases from J, the gap between germline ends came to 10 bases. Germline lookup yields CDR1 LGHDT and CDR2 YNNKEL (reference sequence). The CDR3 has 12 residues. CDR3 DNA sequence: TGTGCCAGCAGCCACGGGCCCCGGGAGCAGTTCTTC. It is translated as CASSHGPREQFF.

This clonotype was seen a handful of times. The rearrangement links TRBV5-1 to TRBJ2-7, with D perhaps matching TRBD1 or TRBD2 (5 bases each). Germline V gives CDR1 SGHRS, CDR2 YFSETQ. Trimming removed 3 bases at V and 0 bases at J, with 16 bases between. CDR3 size: 16 residues. The CDR3 DNA reads as TGCGCCAGCAGCTCCCGACAGAAGACTATCTCCTACGAGCAGTACTTC. Its translation: CASSSRQKTISYEQYF.